Each of the 21 T cell receptor beta chains below was sequenced from the same sample in a study of vaccination and CD4 T cells after COVID-19. These receptors' targets are unknown. Time point of the sample: late sampling 161 to 241 days after vaccination in a few convalescent patients. Sample treatment: roughly 11-day PBMC culture with coronavirus spike peptide pools or control peptides (ViraFEST assay). The assay that was used to sequence DNA from cultured CD4+ T cells was the Oncomine TCR Beta short-read assay. TCRdb re-analysed the PCR reads in MiXCR, keeping a single row per CDR3 protein. In the table there are tens of thousands of distinct CDR3 sequences, 28% of which are singletons. Sequenced here: CD4+ T cells from blood, cultured in vitro, sampled about 7 months after SARS-CoV-2 vaccination. The source is a human donor who had recovered from COVID-19.

In this sample, this clonotype turned up a few times. In DNA, the CDR3 is TGCAGTGCTAGTTTTAGCGGGAGGTTTTACGAGCAGTACTTC. Translating gives CSASFSGRFYEQYF. The gene calls are TRBV20-1 and TRBJ2-7; 10 positions match TRBD2. Germline lookup yields CDR1 DFQATT and CDR2 SNEGSKA (reference sequence). V trimming: 3 bases; J trimming: 4 bases; junction bases outside the gene matches: 6. The CDR3 is made up of 14 amino acids.

In DNA, the CDR3 is TGCAGTGTTCCGACAGGGCCAGACACCATATATTTT. Amino acid sequence: CSVPTGPDTIYF. The chain is built from TRBV20-1 and TRBJ1-3, with 7 bases aligning to TRBD1. Per germline, CDR1 DFQATT and CDR2 SNEGSKA (reference sequence). V lost 7 bases and J lost 8; bases outside the gene matches: 8. This CDR3 is 12 amino acids long.

This clonotype was seen just once. V is TRBV27 and J is TRBJ2-6, with TRBD1 as a possible D gene (5 bases). The germline V gene encodes CDR1 MNHEY and CDR2 SMNVEV (reference sequence). Between the trimmed V and J ends, which lost 1 base and 0 bases, there was a span of 13 bases. This CDR3 region has 18 residues. Here the CDR3 DNA reads TGTGCCAGCAGTTTATATACAGGTCGGAACTCTGGGGCCAACGTCCTGACTTTC. As protein: CASSLYTGRNSGANVLTF. Using reference TRBV27 and TRBJ2-6 for the parts outside the CDR3, the full variable domain is EAQVTQNPRYLITVTGKKLTVTCSQNMNHEYMSWYRQDPGLGLRQIYYSMNVEVTDKGDVPEGYKVSRKEKRNFPLILESPSPNQTSLYFCASSLYTGRNSGANVLTFGAGSRLTVL.

This clonotype has a handful of counts. CDR3 bases: TGTGCCAGCAGGAGGATACAGGGGCATGAAGCTTTCTTT. It is translated as CASRRIQGHEAFF. This chain joins TRBV27 and TRBJ1-1, with 7 bases that match TRBD1. There are 13 residues in the CDR3. After removal of 6 bases from V and 7 bases from J, the junction contained 8 bases not matched to a gene. Germline CDR1 reads MNHEY; CDR2 reads SMNVEV (reference sequence).

Judged by abundance, this clonotype is medium-sized (0.01 to 0.1%). The CDR3 protein is CASRTPEGYTF. The CDR3 nucleotides are TGTGCCAGTAGAACACCGGAGGGCTACACCTTC. This chain connects TRBV19 to TRBJ1-2, with unresolved D. Trimming pared 6 bases from V and 8 bases from J, leaving 10 bases between. The CDR3 is made up of 11 amino acids. Germline values: CDR1 LNHDA, CDR2 SQIVND (reference sequence).

A note on this clonotype: A much bigger clone sits one base away, suggesting this may be a read error. The J gene is TRBJ2-7, the V gene TRBV27, with 11 bases identical to TRBD2. CDR1 is MNHEY, CDR2 SMNVEV, per germline (reference sequence). The CDR3 runs to 16 residues. CDR3 in amino acids: CASSPAPTSGVYERYF. CDR3 in DNA: TGTGCCAGCAGTCCAGCCCCGACTAGCGGGGTCTACGAGCGGTACTTC.

The chain is built from TRBV7-2 and TRBJ1-6; D is undetermined. The CDR3 length is 18 residues. Germline-derived CDR1 and CDR2 are SGHTA and FQGNSA. V was shortened by 1 base and J by 6 bases, with 19 bases between the two germline ends. CDR3 DNA: TGTGCCAGCAGCTTAGATGGGGTGGTGAGACTGGGTAATTCACCCCTCCACTTT. Amino acids: CASSLDGVVRLGNSPLHF.

The CDR3 nucleotides are TGTGCCAGCAGCCGGAGCGGGAGAGGGGAGACCCAGTACTTC. Its protein product is CASSRSGRGETQYF. The genes are TRBV7-3 and TRBJ2-5; 8 bases agree with TRBD2. CDR1 and CDR2 (germline): SGHTA, FQGTGA. J was trimmed by 5 bases and V by 5 bases; bases with no gene match: 7. This CDR3 spans 14 amino acids.

The rearrangement joins TRBV7-3 to TRBJ2-3, with TRBD1 matching 9 bases. With 2 bases clipped from V and 4 bases from J, the junction kept 10 bases outside the gene matches. Germline loops: CDR1 SGHTA, CDR2 FQGTGA. The CDR3 covers 17 residues. CDR3: CASSLSGTGQWPDTQYF. CDR3 nucleotide sequence: TGTGCCAGCAGCTTATCGGGGACAGGGCAATGGCCAGATACGCAGTATTTT.

This clonotype was seen many times. The rearrangement joins TRBV19 to TRBJ1-6; D is ambiguous. Between the trimmed V and J ends, which lost 5 bases and 10 bases, there was a span of 12 bases. This CDR3 contains 13 residues. Germline V lookup: CDR1 LNHDA, CDR2 SQIVND (reference sequence). The CDR3 coding sequence is TGTGCCAGTAGTGAACCCACGGGATCACCCCTCCACTTT. This sequence encodes CASSEPTGSPLHF.

In its sample, this clonotype is medium-sized (0.01 to 0.1%). This chain connects TRBV20-1 to TRBJ1-6; D gene ambiguous. The CDR3 is made up of 14 amino acids. Trimming cost V 7 bases and J 6 bases, with 16 bases left between them. Germline CDR1 reads DFQATT; CDR2 reads SNEGSKA (reference sequence). The CDR3: CSVVGVASNSPLHF. The CDR3 nucleotides are TGCAGTGTCGTGGGTGTGGCTTCTAATTCACCCCTCCACTTT.

J is TRBJ2-1 and V is TRBV5-4; 15 nucleotides agree with TRBD2. Germline CDR1 is SGHNT and CDR2 is YYREEE (reference sequence). J lost 5 bases, V lost 5 bases, and 5 bases had no gene match. CDR3 size: 16 residues. DNA for the CDR3: TGTGCCAGCAGGCGGACTAGCGGGAGGGGGGACAATGAGCAGTTCTTC. This sequence encodes CASRRTSGRGDNEQFF. Looking up the rest from reference TRBV5-4 and TRBJ2-1 gives the full variable domain: ETGVTQSPTHLIKTRGQQVTLRCSSQSGHNTVSWYQQALGQGPQFIFQYYREEENGRGNFPPRFSGLQFPNYSSELNVNALELDDSALYLCASRRTSGRGDNEQFFGPGTRLTVL.

The gene calls are TRBV20-1 and TRBJ2-6; D ambiguous. The germline V gene encodes CDR1 DFQATT and CDR2 SNEGSKA (reference sequence). CDR3 size: 16 residues. Deletions cut 0 bases from V and 0 bases from J, with 9 bases between. CDR3 sequence: CSARDFNSSGANVLTF. In nucleotides, the CDR3 is TGCAGTGCTAGAGATTTTAACTCCTCTGGGGCCAACGTCCTGACTTTC.

The chain links TRBV28 to TRBJ2-1; 14 positions match TRBD2. V trimming: 5 bases; J trimming: 3 bases; junction bases outside the gene matches: 6. The germline CDR1 and CDR2 sequences are MDHEN and SYDVKM. The CDR3 sequence is 17 residues long. The CDR3 loop is CASSPWTSGGLYNEQFF. The CDR3 DNA sequence: TGTGCCAGCAGTCCATGGACTAGCGGGGGGCTCTACAATGAGCAGTTCTTC.

The chain has TRBV20-1 and TRBJ2-3, with D tentatively TRBD2 (5 bases). V was pared by 5 bases and J by 6 bases, with 9 bases between. The V gene's germline CDR1 is DFQATT and CDR2 SNEGSKA (reference sequence). CDR3 length: 11 residues. The CDR3: CSAPGVDTQYF. DNA of the CDR3: TGCAGTGCTCCCGGGGTGGATACGCAGTATTTT.

This clonotype was observed a few times. The chain has TRBV7-9 and TRBJ2-7; tentatively, D is TRBD2 (5 bases). In germline, CDR1 is SEHNR, CDR2 FQNEAQ (reference sequence). This CDR3 is built from 14 residues. Trimming removed 5 bases at V and 3 bases at J, with 14 bases between. CDR3 sequence reads: CASSPQTGSYEQYF. CDR3 nucleotide sequence: TGTGCCAGCAGCCCGCAGACGGGAAGCTACGAGCAGTACTTC.

The chain joins TRBV7-8 to TRBJ2-7, with 7 bases aligning to TRBD1. V trimming: 6 bases; J trimming: 2 bases; junction bases outside the gene matches: 4. The CDR3 has 13 amino acids. The germline V gene encodes CDR1 SGHVS and CDR2 FQNEAQ. This CDR3 is CASSQGQPYEQYF. CDR3 DNA sequence: TGTGCCAGCAGTCAGGGACAGCCCTACGAGCAGTACTTC. Complete variable domain (other parts from reference TRBV7-8 and TRBJ2-7): GAGVSQSPRYKVAKRGQDVALRCDPISGHVSLFWYQQALGQGPEFLTYFQNEAQLDKSGLPSDRFFAERPEGSVSTLKIQRTQQEDSAVYLCASSQGQPYEQYFGPGTRLTVT.

This clonotype was counted a few times. The rearrangement uses TRBV20-1 and TRBJ2-1, with 11 positions matching TRBD2. CDR1 and CDR2 (germline): DFQATT, SNEGSKA (reference sequence). The CDR3 covers 14 residues. After removal of 5 bases from V and 8 bases from J, the junction contained 8 bases not matched to a gene. The CDR3 protein is CSAVRTSGFDEQFF. DNA of the CDR3: TGCAGTGCTGTTCGGACTAGCGGGTTCGATGAGCAGTTCTTC.

This clonotype turned up a few times. The chain uses TRBV4-3 and TRBJ1-2; TRBD1 aligns across 7 bases. With 3 bases clipped from V and 6 bases from J, the junction kept 4 bases outside the gene matches. The CDR3 spans 13 residues. Germline CDR1 reads LGHNA; CDR2 reads YSLEER. CDR3 residues: CASSQETGHGYTF. The CDR3 DNA reads TGCGCCAGCAGCCAGGAGACAGGGCATGGCTACACCTTC.

DNA for the CDR3: TGTGCCAGCAGACGCACCTCCCCGAACACTGAAGCTTTCTTT. Encoded protein: CASRRTSPNTEAFF. The J gene is TRBJ1-1, the V gene TRBV28, with D uncertain. This CDR3 spans 14 amino acids. Trimming stripped 6 bases from V and 1 base from J, with 12 bases between. CDR1 and CDR2 from the germline V gene are MDHEN and SYDVKM.

This clonotype has just a few counts. The chain has TRBV28 and TRBJ2-7, with a possible D match to TRBD2 (6 bases). Germline V gene lookup returns CDR1 MDHEN and CDR2 SYDVKM. Trimming shortened V by 2 bases and J by 7 bases, and 9 bases separated the two germline ends. This CDR3 contains 12 residues. The CDR3 DNA follows: TGTGCCAGCAGTTTAGCGGGACTTGAGCAGTACTTC. Residues: CASSLAGLEQYF.